This T cell receptor beta chain was sequenced for a study of blood T cells in healthy people across ages. General study points: Unsorted PBMCs ruled out conclusive naive versus antigen-experienced comparison.

Next came a second PCR, run for about 6 to 11 cycles, which used a sample-barcoded 5' primer along with a J-beta primer mix. TCRdb re-analysed the 5' RACE reads in MiXCR, keeping a single row per CDR3 protein. Among 1,300,000 or so distinct CDR3 sequences listed, around 59% were seen once. Note on this clonotype: Its antigen is not known.

The CDR3 is made up of 14 amino acids. The germline V and J ends were trimmed by 5 bases and 2 bases, with 12 bases remaining between them. Per germline, CDR1 SGHTA and CDR2 FQGNSA. RNA extraction gave at least 5.5 micrograms of total RNA per sample. The specimen sequenced was blood. The chain links TRBV7-2 to TRBJ2-5; tentative D call: TRBD2 (5 bases). The receptor was isolated from a man between 18 and 29 years old in good health. The CDR3, as DNA: TGTGCCAGCAGCCACCGAGCGGATCAAGAGACCCAGTACTTC. It codes for CASSHRADQETQYF. Looking up the rest from reference TRBV7-2 and TRBJ2-5 gives the full variable domain: GAGVSQSPSNKVTEKGKDVELRCDPISGHTALYWYRQSLGQGLEFLIYFQGNSAPDKSGLPSDRFSAERTGGSVSTLTIQRTQQEDSAVYLCASSHRADQETQYFGPGTRLLVL.